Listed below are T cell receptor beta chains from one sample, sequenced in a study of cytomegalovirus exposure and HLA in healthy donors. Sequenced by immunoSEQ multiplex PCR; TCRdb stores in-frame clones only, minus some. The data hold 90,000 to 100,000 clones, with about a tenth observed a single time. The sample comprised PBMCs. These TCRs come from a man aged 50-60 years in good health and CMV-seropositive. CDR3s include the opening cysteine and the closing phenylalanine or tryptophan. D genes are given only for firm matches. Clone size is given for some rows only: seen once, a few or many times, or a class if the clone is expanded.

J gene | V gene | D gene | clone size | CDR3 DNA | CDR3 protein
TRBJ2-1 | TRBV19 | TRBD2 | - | TGTGCCAGCTCAACGGGGTCCTCTAGCGGGAGTAGGAATGAGCAGTTCTTC | CASSTGSSSGSRNEQFF
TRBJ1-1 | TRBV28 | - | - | TGTGCCAGCAGTCCCGCGGGGCCTGAGCGGAAGACTGAAGCTTTCTTT | CASSPAGPERKTEAFF
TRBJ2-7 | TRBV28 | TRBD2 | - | TGTGCCAGCAGTTTACTAGCGGGAGGTACCCTATCCTACGAGCAGTACTTC | CASSLLAGGTLSYEQYF
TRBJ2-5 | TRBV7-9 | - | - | TGTGCCAGCAGCTTAGACGGCAGGGGACAAGAGACCCAGTACTTC | CASSLDGRGQETQYF
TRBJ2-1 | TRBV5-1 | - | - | TGCGCCAGCAGCTTAGGGAGCCCCGGCAATGAGCAGTTCTTC | CASSLGSPGNEQFF
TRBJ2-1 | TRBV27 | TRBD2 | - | TGTGCCAGCAGGCTATACCCTGGGACTAGCGGTTACAATGAGCAGTTCTTC | CASRLYPGTSGYNEQFF
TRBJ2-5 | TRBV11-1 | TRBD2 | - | TGTGCCAGCAGCGCCCGACTAGCGGGAGAACGAGAGACCCAGTACTTC | CASSARLAGERETQYF
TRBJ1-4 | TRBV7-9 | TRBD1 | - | TGTGCCAGCAGCATGGACAGGGCCGTAGGTGAAAAACTGTTTTTT | CASSMDRAVGEKLFF
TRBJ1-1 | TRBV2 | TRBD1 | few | TGTGCCAGCAACTTCGGACAGGAAGGAGCTTTCTTT | CASNFGQEGAFF
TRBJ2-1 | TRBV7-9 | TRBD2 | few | TGTGCCAGCAGCTTATCCGTAGGGGCTAGCGGCGAAAACAATGAGCAGTTCTTC | CASSLSVGASGENNEQFF
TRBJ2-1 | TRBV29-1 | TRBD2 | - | TGCAGCGTTGGGGGACTAGCGATAGGTGAGCAGTTCTTC | CSVGGLAIGEQFF
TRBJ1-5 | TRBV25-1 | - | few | TGTGCCAGCAGTGGTCAAGAAGGGGATTTTCAGCCCCAGCATTTT | CASSGQEGDFQPQHF
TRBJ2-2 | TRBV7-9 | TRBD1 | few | TGTGCCAGCAGCCCTAGGAGAGACAGGGGCACCGGGGAGCTGTTTTTT | CASSPRRDRGTGELFF
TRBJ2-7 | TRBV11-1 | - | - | TGTGCCAGCAGCGTACATGACAGAGCCTACGAGCAGTACTTC | CASSVHDRAYEQYF
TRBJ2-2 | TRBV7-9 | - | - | TGTGCCAGCAGCTTTTTAACCGGGGAGCTGTTTTTT | CASSFLTGELFF
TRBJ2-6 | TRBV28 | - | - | TGTGCCAGCAGTTTCGGAGGAGCTGGGGCCAACGTCCTGACTTTC | CASSFGGAGANVLTF
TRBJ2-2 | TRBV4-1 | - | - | TGCGCCAGCAGCCAAGGGGCTACAGGGGAGCTGTTTTTT | CASSQGATGELFF
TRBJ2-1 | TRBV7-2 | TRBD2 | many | TGTGCCAGCAGCTTAGGGGGAGCGGGAAGGGGTCGCGAGCAGTTCTTC | CASSLGGAGRGREQFF
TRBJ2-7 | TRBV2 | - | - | TGTGCCAGCAGGGACTGGGAAAGAACCTACGAGCAGTACTTC | CASRDWERTYEQYF
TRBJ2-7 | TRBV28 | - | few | TGTGCCAGCAGCCCAGGGACGGGAGATAACCACGGGCAGTACTTC | CASSPGTGDNHGQYF
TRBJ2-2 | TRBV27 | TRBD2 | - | TGTGCCAGCAGGGACTTTGGCGGGAGAACGGGCACCGGGGAGCTGTTTTTT | CASRDFGGRTGTGELFF
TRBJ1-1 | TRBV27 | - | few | TGTGCCAGCAGTTTCCAGACAGGGAACACTGAAGCTTTCTTT | CASSFQTGNTEAFF
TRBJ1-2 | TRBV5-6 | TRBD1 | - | TGTGCCAGCAGCTTCGACAGGGATGGCTACACCTTC | CASSFDRDGYTF
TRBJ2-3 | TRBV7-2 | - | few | TGTGCCAGCCTAAAGAAGCGATACACAGATACGCAGTATTTT | CASLKKRYTDTQYF
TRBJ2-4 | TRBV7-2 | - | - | TGTGCCAGCAGCTTAGCCAGGGGAGTAAGCAAAAACATTCAGTACTTC | CASSLARGVSKNIQYF
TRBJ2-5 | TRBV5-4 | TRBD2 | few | TGTGCCAGCAGCTTGGCCCGTGGGGGTTTTAGCGGGATAGAGACCCAGTACTTC | CASSLARGGFSGIETQYF
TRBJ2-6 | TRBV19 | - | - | TGTGCCAGTAGTATAGGTAGCGCCCAACCTGGGGCCAACGTCCTGACTTTC | CASSIGSAQPGANVLTF
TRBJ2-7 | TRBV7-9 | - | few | TGTGCCAGCAGCCCCCAGGGAACCTACGAGCAGTACTTC | CASSPQGTYEQYF
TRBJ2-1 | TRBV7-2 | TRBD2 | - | TGTGCCAGCAGCTCTCCAGCGGGAGCCGGTGTGGGCGCCCACAATGAGCAGTTCTTC | CASSSPAGAGVGAHNEQFF
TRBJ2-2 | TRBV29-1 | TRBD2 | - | TGCAGCGCATCGGGACTAGCGGGACCCACCGGGGAGCTGTTTTTT | CSASGLAGPTGELFF
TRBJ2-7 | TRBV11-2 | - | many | TGTGCCAGCAGCTCGCCAGATAAGGAGGGCTCGGTCGAGCAGTACTTC | CASSSPDKEGSVEQYF
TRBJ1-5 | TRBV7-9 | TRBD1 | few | TGTGCCAGCAGCTCAACAGGGGGCAATCAGCCCCAGCATTTT | CASSSTGGNQPQHF
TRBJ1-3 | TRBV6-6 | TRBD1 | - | TGTGCCAGCAGGACAGGGGGCTCTGGAAACACCATATATTTT | CASRTGGSGNTIYF
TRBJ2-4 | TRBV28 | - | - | TGTGCCAGCATTCACAGGCTAGCCAAAAACATTCAGTACTTC | CASIHRLAKNIQYF
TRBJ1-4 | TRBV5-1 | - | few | TGCGCCAGCAGCTTGGAATTCGGGTCTAATGAAAAACTGTTTTTT | CASSLEFGSNEKLFF